Below are 17 T cell receptor beta chains sequenced from a single sample in a study of T cell responses to AZD1222 COVID-19 vaccine. TCRdb keeps only in-frame clones here, not all; method: immunoSEQ multiplex PCR. The sample shows under 45,000 clones, 80% to 85% of them seen only once. The material was peripheral blood, obtained 28 days after the second AZD1222 dose. These TCRs come from an adult who received the AZD1222 COVID-19 vaccine.

This rearrangement joins TRBV5-1 to TRBJ1-3; 7 bases line up with TRBD1. The length of the CDR3 is 15 residues. J gave up 4 bases and V 4 bases, and 8 bases lay outside the gene matches. The germline V gene has CDR1 SGHRS and CDR2 YFSETQ. The CDR3: CASSATGDTGNTIYF. DNA of the CDR3: TGCGCCAGCAGCGCCACAGGGGATACAGGAAACACCATATATTTT. The whole variable domain, remainder taken from reference TRBV5-1 and TRBJ1-3, is KAGVTQTPRYLIKTRGQQVTLSCSPISGHRSVSWYQQTPGQGLQFLFEYFSETQRNKGNFPGRFSGRQFSNSRSEMNVSTLELGDSALYLCASSATGDTGNTIYFGEGSWLTVV.

The V gene is TRBV29-1, the J gene TRBJ2-2, with no clear D. Per the germline V gene, CDR1 is SQVTM and CDR2 is ANQGSEA. The V gene lost 4 bases and the J gene lost 4 bases, with 13 bases spanning the gap. CDR3 length: 14 amino acids. CDR3: CSVGPVSPTGELFF. The CDR3 DNA sequence: TGCAGCGTTGGTCCAGTATCTCCCACCGGGGAGCTGTTTTTT.

The table lists this clone with a few counts. The genes are TRBV5-1 and TRBJ1-4; D not resolved. The CDR3 length is 15 residues. Trimming cost V 0 bases and J 0 bases, with 6 bases left between them. Germline V gene lookup returns CDR1 SGHRS and CDR2 YFSETQ. The CDR3 loop reads CASSLAAATNEKLFF. The CDR3 coding sequence is TGCGCCAGCAGCTTGGCCGCAGCAACTAATGAAAAACTGTTTTTT.

The V gene is TRBV7-8, the J gene TRBJ1-5; D unclear. Germline V CDR1 and CDR2: SGHVS, FQNEAQ. The CDR3 contains 17 residues. Trimming stripped 5 bases from V and 0 bases from J, with 17 bases between. CDR3 in amino acids: CASSQYTAYYSNQPQHF. CDR3 nucleotides: TGTGCCAGCAGCCAATATACGGCTTACTATAGCAATCAGCCCCAGCATTTT.

This clone was detected a few times. This sample also contains other DNA sequences that code for the same CDR3. This chain connects TRBV9 to TRBJ2-2; D remains unclear. The CDR3 is 13 residues long. Germline V gene lookup returns CDR1 SGDLS and CDR2 YYNGEE. The germline V and J ends were trimmed by 4 bases and 4 bases, with 8 bases remaining between them. CDR3 loop: CASSPSITGELFF. Here the CDR3 DNA reads TGTGCCAGCAGCCCGTCCATCACCGGGGAGCTGTTTTTT.

In nucleotides, the CDR3 is TGTGCCAGCAGCCAGACCGGGACAGGGATTAACACCGGGGAGCTGTTTTTT. Amino acids: CASSQTGTGINTGELFF. The rearrangement uses TRBV11-2 and TRBJ2-2; the match to TRBD1 covers 9 bases. CDR3 length equals 17 residues. V shed 5 bases, J shed 2 bases, and the junction held 9 bases outside the gene matches. CDR1 is SGHAT, CDR2 FQNNGV, per germline.

The chain couples TRBV6-2 or TRBV6-3 to TRBJ2-1; 10 bases map to TRBD1. Germline CDR1 reads MNHEY; CDR2 reads SVGEGT. CDR3 length equals 15 residues. J gave up 3 bases and V 5 bases, and 4 bases lay outside the gene matches. The CDR3 protein is CASSDRGLGYNEQFF. As DNA, the CDR3 is TGTGCCAGCAGTGACAGGGGGCTAGGCTACAATGAGCAGTTCTTC.

V usage is TRBV5-1 and J usage is TRBJ1-1; 9 bases agree with TRBD1. Germline V CDR1 and CDR2: SGHRS, YFSETQ. Germline trimming cut 3 bases from V and 7 bases from J; bases unmatched to any gene: 7. This CDR3 contains 14 residues. CDR3 coding DNA: TGCGCCAGCAGCTCTAACAGGGGGCTTAATGAAGCTTTCTTT. It translates to CASSSNRGLNEAFF.

The chain employs TRBV28 and TRBJ2-7, with unresolved D. The CDR3 loop spans 11 amino acids. Trimming stripped 4 bases from V and 6 bases from J, with 7 bases between. Germline assignment: CDR1 MDHEN and CDR2 SYDVKM. The CDR3 DNA sequence: TGTGCCAGCAGTTCCCTAGTCGAGCAGTACTTC. Amino acid sequence: CASSSLVEQYF.

This chain connects TRBV7-9 to TRBJ1-6; weak D call: TRBD1 (6 bases). Germline V gene sequence: CDR1 SEHNR, CDR2 FQNEAQ (reference sequence). V lost 4 bases and J lost 7, with 8 bases in between. The CDR3 consists of 13 residues. CDR3: CASSSTGNSPLHF. Here the CDR3 DNA reads TGTGCCAGCAGCTCTACAGGGAATTCACCCCTCCACTTT.

The V and J genes are TRBV9 and TRBJ2-1; 9 bases align to TRBD2. Germline lookup yields CDR1 SGDLS and CDR2 YYNGEE. The CDR3 is made up of 15 amino acids. Unmatched junction bases numbered 11, after V lost 3 bases and J lost 10 bases. The CDR3 region is CASSERSGGLGEQFF. The DNA for the CDR3 is TGTGCCAGCAGCGAGCGGAGCGGGGGGTTGGGGGAGCAGTTCTTC.

The chain uses TRBV24-1 and TRBJ2-3; D is perhaps TRBD1 or TRBD2 (5 bases each). V was shortened by 5 bases and J by 2 bases, with 10 bases between the two germline ends. CDR3 length equals 14 residues. Germline V gene sequence: CDR1 KGHDR, CDR2 SFDVKD. The CDR3 DNA is TGTGCCACCAGTGTCGAGGGGCTCACAGATACGCAGTATTTT. Translation gives CATSVEGLTDTQYF.

The chain uses TRBV28 and TRBJ2-5; D is possibly TRBD1 or TRBD2 (5 bases each). Germline V gives CDR1 MDHEN, CDR2 SYDVKM. The CDR3 sequence is 16 residues long. The V end was cut by 6 bases, the J end by 5 bases, with 22 bases between. The CDR3 spells CASRNPGAGLRETQYF. DNA for the CDR3: TGTGCCAGCAGGAACCCCGGGGCAGGCCTGCGTGAGACCCAGTACTTC.

The V and J genes are TRBV7-3 and TRBJ2-2; TRBD1 or TRBD2 may be the D gene (5 bases each). Germline lookup yields CDR1 SGHTA and CDR2 FQGTGA. V was trimmed by 2 bases and J by 1 base, leaving 11 bases between them. The CDR3 extends over 16 amino acids. The CDR3 loop reads CASSLYGTVNTGELFF. Written as DNA, the CDR3 is TGTGCCAGCAGCTTATATGGGACGGTGAACACCGGGGAGCTGTTTTTT.

This sequence joins TRBV9 and TRBJ2-1; D is tentatively TRBD1 or TRBD2 (5 bases each). CDR1 is SGDLS, CDR2 YYNGEE, per germline. The CDR3 spans 15 residues. Trimming pared 3 bases from V and 2 bases from J, leaving 12 bases between. CDR3 nucleotides: TGTGCCAGCAGCGGGGGCCTGGGGGCCTACAATGAGCAGTTCTTC. Translating gives CASSGGLGAYNEQFF. The variable domain in full, with the rest retrieved from reference TRBV9 and TRBJ2-1, is DSGVTQTPKHLITATGQRVTLRCSPRSGDLSVYWYQQSLDQGLQFLIQYYNGEERAKGNILERFSAQQFPDLHSELNLSSLELGDSALYFCASSGGLGAYNEQFFGPGTRLTVL.

This chain joins TRBV2 and TRBJ1-5; TRBD1 is a possible D gene (6 bases). The germline V gene encodes CDR1 SNHLY and CDR2 FYNNEI. This CDR3 is 17 amino acids long. V was shortened by 7 bases and J by 2 bases, with 21 bases between the two germline ends. This CDR3 is CASNPGLGGYGNQPQHF. The CDR3 nucleotides read TGTGCCAGCAATCCCGGATTAGGGGGATATGGCAATCAGCCCCAGCATTTT.

This clone was observed a single time. The chain recombines TRBV27 with TRBJ1-1; 7 bases align to TRBD1. V was clipped by 5 bases and J by 3 bases; unmatched bases: 6. Germline V gene sequence: CDR1 MNHEY, CDR2 SMNVEV (reference sequence). CDR3 length: 14 residues. CDR3 in amino acids: CASSPQGVYTEAFF. As DNA, the CDR3 is TGTGCCAGCAGTCCCCAGGGGGTCTACACTGAAGCTTTCTTT.